This T cell receptor (beta chain) is from a study of T cell repertoires in aging, cancer and after chemotherapy. TCR beta rearrangements were amplified from peripheral blood genomic DNA. J gave up 4 bases and V 6 bases, and 8 bases lay outside the gene matches. Germline V CDR1 and CDR2: MRHNA, SNTAGT. CDR3 length equals 14 residues. A mixed TRB-A/B primer pool amplified rearranged TRB by multiplex touch-down PCR. TCRdb redid the calling of the multiplex PCR reads with MiXCR, one entry per CDR3 protein. Among about 3,200 distinct CDR3 sequences listed, about 20% were seen once. The sample was blood. The receptor was isolated from a human donor with a blood cancer. The rearrangement uses TRBV6-4 and TRBJ1-1, with 7 bases identical to TRBD1. This CDR3 reads CASSVGQEITEAFF. CDR3 nucleotides: TGTGCCAGCAGCGTCGGACAGGAGATCACTGAAGCTTTCTTT.